The rows below give T cell receptor beta chains drawn from one sample of a study of CD8 T cells in Susac syndrome. Each CDR3 protein gets one entry after TCRdb re-called the immunoSEQ multiplex PCR reads with MiXCR. The sample yields about 150,000 distinct CDR3 sequences, 90% to 95% seen once. The sequenced sample was CD8+ T cells from PBMCs. These receptors all come from a human donor with multiple sclerosis. Each CDR3 is given with its conserved first and last residue.

CDR3 protein: CASSYSPGTGVSPDGYTF; V gene: TRBV6-5
CDR3 protein: CASSLPGPENEQYF; V gene: TRBV27
CDR3 protein: CSAPPVENEQYF; V gene: TRBV20-1
CDR3 protein: CASSFGGATSYEQYF; V gene: TRBV5-1
CDR3 protein: CAWSVQGSPLHF; V gene: TRBV30
CDR3 protein: CASSDKRIDSAILIEKLFF; V gene: TRBV2
CDR3 protein: CSAREPGWGNIQYF; V gene: TRBV20-1
CDR3 protein: CASSGTGGHTEAFF; V gene: TRBV9
CDR3 protein: CASRGNRETQYF; V gene: TRBV2
CDR3 protein: CASSSDSNQPQHF; V gene: TRBV19